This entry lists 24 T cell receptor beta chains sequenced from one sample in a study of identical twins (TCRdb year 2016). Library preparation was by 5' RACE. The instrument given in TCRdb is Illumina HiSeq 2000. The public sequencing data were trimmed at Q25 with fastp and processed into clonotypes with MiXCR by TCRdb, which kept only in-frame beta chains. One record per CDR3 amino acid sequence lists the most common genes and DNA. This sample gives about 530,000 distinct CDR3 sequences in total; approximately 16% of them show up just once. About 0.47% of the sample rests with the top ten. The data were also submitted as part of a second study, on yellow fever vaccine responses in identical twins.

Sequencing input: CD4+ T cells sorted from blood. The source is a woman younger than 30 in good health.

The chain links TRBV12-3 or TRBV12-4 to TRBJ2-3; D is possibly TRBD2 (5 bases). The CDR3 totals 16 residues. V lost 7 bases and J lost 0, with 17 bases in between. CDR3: CASTGGWEPSTDTQYF. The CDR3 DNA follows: TGTGCCAGCACCGGAGGTTGGGAACCAAGCACAGATACGCAGTATTTT.

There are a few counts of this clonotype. The CDR3 DNA is TGCAGTGCTAGAGATAGCGGGAGCACAGATACGCAGTATTTT. It encodes CSARDSGSTDTQYF. V usage is TRBV20-1 and J usage is TRBJ2-3; 7 nucleotides match TRBD2. V was clipped by 0 bases and J by 0 bases; unmatched bases: 0. Per germline, CDR1 DFQATT and CDR2 SNEGSKA (reference sequence). The CDR3 length is 14 residues.

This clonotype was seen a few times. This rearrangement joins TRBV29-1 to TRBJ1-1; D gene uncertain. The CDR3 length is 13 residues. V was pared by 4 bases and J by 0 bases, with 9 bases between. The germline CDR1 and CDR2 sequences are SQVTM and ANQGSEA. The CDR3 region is CSVAHSLNTEAFF. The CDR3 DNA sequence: TGCAGCGTTGCCCACAGCCTGAACACTGAAGCTTTCTTT.

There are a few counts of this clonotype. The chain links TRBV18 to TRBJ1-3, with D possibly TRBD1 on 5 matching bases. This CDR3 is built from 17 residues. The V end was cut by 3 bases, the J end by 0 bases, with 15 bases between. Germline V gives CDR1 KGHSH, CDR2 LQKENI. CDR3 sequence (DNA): TGTGCCAGCTCACCGCTCCTGAGGGGAGGCTCTGGAAACACCATATATTTT. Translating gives CASSPLLRGGSGNTIYF.

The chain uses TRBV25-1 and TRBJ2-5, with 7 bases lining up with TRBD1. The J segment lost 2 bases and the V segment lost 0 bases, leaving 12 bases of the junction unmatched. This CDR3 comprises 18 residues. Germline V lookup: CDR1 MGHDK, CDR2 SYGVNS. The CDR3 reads CASSEYIIPGGRQETQYF. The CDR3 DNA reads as TGTGCCAGCAGTGAATATATTATACCAGGGGGACGGCAAGAGACCCAGTACTTC.

The CDR3 DNA sequence: TGCGCCAGCACCCGGACTAGCGGGGGGCTCAATGAGCAGTTCTTC. Its translation is CASTRTSGGLNEQFF. The rearrangement links TRBV5-1 to TRBJ2-1; 14 bases match TRBD2. The CDR3 has 15 amino acids. The germline V gene encodes CDR1 SGHRS and CDR2 YFSETQ. After removal of 6 bases from V and 6 bases from J, the junction contained 5 bases not matched to a gene. The whole variable domain, remainder taken from reference TRBV5-1 and TRBJ2-1, is KAGVTQTPRYLIKTRGQQVTLSCSPISGHRSVSWYQQTPGQGLQFLFEYFSETQRNKGNFPGRFSGRQFSNSRSEMNVSTLELGDSALYLCASTRTSGGLNEQFFGPGTRLTVL.

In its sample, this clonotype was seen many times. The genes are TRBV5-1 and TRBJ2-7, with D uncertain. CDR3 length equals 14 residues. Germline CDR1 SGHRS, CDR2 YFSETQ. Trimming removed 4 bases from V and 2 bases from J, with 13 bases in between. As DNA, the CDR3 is TGCGCCAGCAGCGTGGATATTGGACCCTACGAGCAGTACTTC. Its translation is CASSVDIGPYEQYF.

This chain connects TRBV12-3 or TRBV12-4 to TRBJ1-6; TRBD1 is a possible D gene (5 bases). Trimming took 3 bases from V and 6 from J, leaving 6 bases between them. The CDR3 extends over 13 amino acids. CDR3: CASSFGTNSPLHF. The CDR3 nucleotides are TGTGCCAGCAGTTTCGGGACTAATTCACCCCTCCACTTT.

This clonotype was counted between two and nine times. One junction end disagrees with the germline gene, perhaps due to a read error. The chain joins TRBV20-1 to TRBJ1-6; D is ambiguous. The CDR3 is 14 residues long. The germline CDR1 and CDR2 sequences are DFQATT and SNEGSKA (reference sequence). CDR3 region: CSARAGVHNSPLHF. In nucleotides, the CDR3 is TGCAGTGCCAGAGCCGGGGTTCACAATTCACCCCTCCACTTT.

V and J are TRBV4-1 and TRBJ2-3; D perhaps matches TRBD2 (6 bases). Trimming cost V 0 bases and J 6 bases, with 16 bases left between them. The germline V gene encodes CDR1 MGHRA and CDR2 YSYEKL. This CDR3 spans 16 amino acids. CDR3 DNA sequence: TGCGCCAGCAGCCAAGACGCGGGGAATCCATACGATACGCAGTATTTT. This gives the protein CASSQDAGNPYDTQYF.

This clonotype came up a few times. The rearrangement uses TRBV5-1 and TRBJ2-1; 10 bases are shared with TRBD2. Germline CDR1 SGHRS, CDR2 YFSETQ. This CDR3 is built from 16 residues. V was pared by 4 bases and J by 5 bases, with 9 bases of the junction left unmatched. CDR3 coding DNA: TGCGCCAGCAGCCTAGGACTAGCGGACTGGGACAATGAGCAGTTCTTC. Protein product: CASSLGLADWDNEQFF.

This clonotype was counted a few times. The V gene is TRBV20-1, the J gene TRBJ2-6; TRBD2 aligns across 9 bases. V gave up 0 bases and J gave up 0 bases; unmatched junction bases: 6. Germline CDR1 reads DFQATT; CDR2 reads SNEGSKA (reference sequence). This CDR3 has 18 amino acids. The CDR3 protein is CSARDPTSGASGANVLTF. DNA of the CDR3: TGCAGTGCTAGAGATCCGACTAGCGGAGCCTCTGGGGCCAACGTCCTGACTTTC.

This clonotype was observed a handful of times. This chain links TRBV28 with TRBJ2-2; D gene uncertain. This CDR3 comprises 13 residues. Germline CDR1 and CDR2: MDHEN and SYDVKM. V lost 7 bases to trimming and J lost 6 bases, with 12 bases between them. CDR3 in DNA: TGTGCCAGCACTCTGACTGGATCCGGGGAGCTGTTTTTT. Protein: CASTLTGSGELFF.

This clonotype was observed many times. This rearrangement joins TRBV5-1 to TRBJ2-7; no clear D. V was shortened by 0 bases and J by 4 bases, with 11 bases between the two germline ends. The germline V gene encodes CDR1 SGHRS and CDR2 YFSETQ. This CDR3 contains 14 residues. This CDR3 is CASSLAVSVYEQYF. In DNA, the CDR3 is TGCGCCAGCAGCTTGGCTGTCAGCGTTTACGAGCAGTACTTC.

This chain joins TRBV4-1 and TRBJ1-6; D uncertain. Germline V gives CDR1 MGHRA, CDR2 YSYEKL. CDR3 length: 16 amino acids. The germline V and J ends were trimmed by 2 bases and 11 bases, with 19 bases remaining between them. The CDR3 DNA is TGCGCCAGCAGCCAACCCCCTTCGGGTAGGATTCCACCCCTCCACTTT. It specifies CASSQPPSGRIPPLHF.

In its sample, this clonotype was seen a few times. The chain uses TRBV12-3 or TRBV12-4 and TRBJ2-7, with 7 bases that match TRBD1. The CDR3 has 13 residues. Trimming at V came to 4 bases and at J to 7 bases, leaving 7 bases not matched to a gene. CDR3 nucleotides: TGTGCCAGCAGTTCCCGACAGGGTCGGGAGCAGTACTTC. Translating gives CASSSRQGREQYF.

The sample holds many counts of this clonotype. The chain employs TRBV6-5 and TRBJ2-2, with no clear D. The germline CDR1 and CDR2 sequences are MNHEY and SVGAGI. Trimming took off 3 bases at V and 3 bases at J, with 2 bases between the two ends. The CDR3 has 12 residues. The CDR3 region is CASSYYTGELFF. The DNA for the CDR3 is TGTGCCAGCAGTTATTACACCGGGGAGCTGTTTTTT.

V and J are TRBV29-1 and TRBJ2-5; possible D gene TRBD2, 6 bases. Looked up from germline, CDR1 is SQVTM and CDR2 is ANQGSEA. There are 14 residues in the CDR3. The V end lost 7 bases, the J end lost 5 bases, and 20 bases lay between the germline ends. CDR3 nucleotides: TGCAGCGCGGGCGGGTCGCGGGGCGGGGAGACCCAGTACTTC. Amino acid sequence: CSAGGSRGGETQYF.

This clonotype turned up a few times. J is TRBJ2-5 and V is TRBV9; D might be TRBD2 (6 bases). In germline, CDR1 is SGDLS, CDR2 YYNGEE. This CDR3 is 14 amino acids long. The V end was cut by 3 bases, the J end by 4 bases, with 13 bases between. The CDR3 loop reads CASSGGGPGETQYF. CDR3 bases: TGTGCCAGCAGCGGCGGAGGGCCGGGAGAGACCCAGTACTTC.

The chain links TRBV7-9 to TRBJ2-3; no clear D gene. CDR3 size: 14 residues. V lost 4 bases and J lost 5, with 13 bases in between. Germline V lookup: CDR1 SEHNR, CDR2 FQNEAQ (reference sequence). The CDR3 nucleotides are TGTGCCAGCAGCTCACAAGGTTCGGGAGATACGCAGTATTTT. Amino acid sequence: CASSSQGSGDTQYF.

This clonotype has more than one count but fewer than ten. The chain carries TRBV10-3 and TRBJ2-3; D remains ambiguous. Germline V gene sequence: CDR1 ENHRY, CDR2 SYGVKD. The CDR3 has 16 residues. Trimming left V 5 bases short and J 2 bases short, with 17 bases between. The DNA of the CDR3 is TGTGCCATCAGTTTTCCCCCGGACCTATCCACAGATACGCAGTATTTT. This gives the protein CAISFPPDLSTDTQYF.

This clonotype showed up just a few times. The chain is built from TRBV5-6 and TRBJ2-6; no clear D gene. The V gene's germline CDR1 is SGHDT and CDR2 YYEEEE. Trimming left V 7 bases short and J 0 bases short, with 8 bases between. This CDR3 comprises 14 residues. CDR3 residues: CASLKRSGANVLTF. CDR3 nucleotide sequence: TGTGCCAGCTTGAAGCGCTCTGGGGCCAACGTCCTGACTTTC.

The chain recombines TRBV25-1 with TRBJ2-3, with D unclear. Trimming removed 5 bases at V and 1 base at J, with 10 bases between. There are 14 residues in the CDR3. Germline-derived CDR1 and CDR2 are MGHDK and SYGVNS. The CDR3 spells CASSPWSGTDTQYF. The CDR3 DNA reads TGTGCCAGCAGTCCCTGGTCGGGCACAGATACGCAGTATTTT. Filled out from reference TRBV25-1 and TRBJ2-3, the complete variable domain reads EADIYQTPRYLVIGTGKKITLECSQTMGHDKMYWYQQDPGMELHLIHYSYGVNSTEKGDLSSESTVSRIRTEHFPLTLESARPSHTSQYLCASSPWSGTDTQYFGPGTRLTVL.

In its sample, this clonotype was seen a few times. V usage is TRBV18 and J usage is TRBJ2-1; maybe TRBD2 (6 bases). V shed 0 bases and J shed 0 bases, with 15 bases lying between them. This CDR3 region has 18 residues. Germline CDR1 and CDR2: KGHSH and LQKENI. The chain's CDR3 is CASSPPVGGSSSYNEQFF. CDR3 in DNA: TGTGCCAGCTCACCACCGGTTGGAGGGTCCAGCTCCTACAATGAGCAGTTCTTC.